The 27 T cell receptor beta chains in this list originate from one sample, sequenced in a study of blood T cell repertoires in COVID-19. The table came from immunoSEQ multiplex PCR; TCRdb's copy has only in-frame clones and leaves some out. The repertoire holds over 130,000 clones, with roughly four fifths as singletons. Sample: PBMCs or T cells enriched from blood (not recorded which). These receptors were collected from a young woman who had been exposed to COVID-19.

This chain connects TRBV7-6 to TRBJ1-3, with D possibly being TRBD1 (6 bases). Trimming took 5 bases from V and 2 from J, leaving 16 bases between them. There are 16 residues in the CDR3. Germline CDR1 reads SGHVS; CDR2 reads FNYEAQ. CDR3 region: CASSLNLGGPGNTIYF. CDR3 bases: TGTGCCAGCAGCCTAAACTTGGGGGGGCCTGGAAACACCATATATTTT.

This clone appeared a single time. The CDR3 loop is CASSERTGGSGYTF. CDR3 DNA sequence: TGTGCCAGCAGTGAACGTACAGGGGGCAGCGGCTACACCTTC. This chain connects TRBV6-1 to TRBJ1-2; 9 positions match TRBD1. Germline lookup yields CDR1 MNHNS and CDR2 SASEGT. V lost 2 bases to trimming and J lost 8 bases; unmatched junction nucleotides: 6. The length of the CDR3 is 14 residues.

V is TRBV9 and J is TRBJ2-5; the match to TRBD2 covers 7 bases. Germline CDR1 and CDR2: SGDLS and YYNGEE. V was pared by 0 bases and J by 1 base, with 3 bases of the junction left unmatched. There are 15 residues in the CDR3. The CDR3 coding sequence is TGTGCCAGCAGCGTAGTAGGCGGGAGCCAAGAGACCCAGTACTTC. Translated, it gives CASSVVGGSQETQYF.

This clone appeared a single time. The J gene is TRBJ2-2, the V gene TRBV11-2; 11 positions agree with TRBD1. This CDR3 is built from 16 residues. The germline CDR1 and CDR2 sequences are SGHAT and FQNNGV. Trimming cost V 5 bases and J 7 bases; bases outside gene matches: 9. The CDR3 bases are TGTGCCAGCAGCGAAACGGACAGGGGGCTGTTCGGGGAGCTGTTTTTT. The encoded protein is CASSETDRGLFGELFF.

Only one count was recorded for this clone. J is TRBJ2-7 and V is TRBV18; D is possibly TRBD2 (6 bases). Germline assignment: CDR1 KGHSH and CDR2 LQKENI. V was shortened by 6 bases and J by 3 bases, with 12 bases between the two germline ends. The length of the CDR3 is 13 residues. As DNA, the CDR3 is TGTGCCAGCTCTTCGCGGGGTTACTACGAGCAGTACTTC. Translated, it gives CASSSRGYYEQYF.

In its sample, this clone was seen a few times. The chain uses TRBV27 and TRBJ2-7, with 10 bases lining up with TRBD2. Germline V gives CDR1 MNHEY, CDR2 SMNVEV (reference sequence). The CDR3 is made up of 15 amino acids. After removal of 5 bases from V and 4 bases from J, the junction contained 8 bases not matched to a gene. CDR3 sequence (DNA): TGTGCCAGCAGTGCACCCGGGACTAGCGCTTACGAGCAGTACTTC. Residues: CASSAPGTSAYEQYF.

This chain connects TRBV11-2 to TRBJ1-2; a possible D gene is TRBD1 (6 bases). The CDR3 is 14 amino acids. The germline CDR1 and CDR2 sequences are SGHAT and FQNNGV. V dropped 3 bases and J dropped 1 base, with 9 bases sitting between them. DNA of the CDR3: TGTGCCAGCAGCTTCGCAGGGGATAACTATGGCTACACCTTC. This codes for CASSFAGDNYGYTF.

The CDR3 here is CASSPLGSGAYEQYF. CDR3 in DNA: TGTGCCAGCAGTCCCCTGGGTAGCGGGGCCTACGAGCAGTACTTC. V usage is TRBV28 and J usage is TRBJ2-7; TRBD2 matches at 8 bases. CDR1 is MDHEN and CDR2 is SYDVKM in the germline V gene. The CDR3 spans 15 residues. Trimming at V came to 5 bases and at J to 2 bases, leaving 8 bases not matched to a gene.

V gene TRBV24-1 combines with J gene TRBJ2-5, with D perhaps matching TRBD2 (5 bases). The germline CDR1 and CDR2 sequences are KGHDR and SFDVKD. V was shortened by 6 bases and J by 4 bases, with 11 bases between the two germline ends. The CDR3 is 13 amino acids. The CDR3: CATSLSAAETQYF. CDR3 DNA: TGTGCCACCAGTCTTAGCGCCGCAGAGACCCAGTACTTC.

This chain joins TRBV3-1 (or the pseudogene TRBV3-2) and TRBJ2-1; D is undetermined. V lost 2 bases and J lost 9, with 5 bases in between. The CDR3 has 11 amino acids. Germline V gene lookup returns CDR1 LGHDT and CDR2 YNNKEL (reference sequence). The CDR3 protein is CASSQSGEQFF. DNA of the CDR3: TGTGCCAGCAGCCAATCAGGTGAGCAGTTCTTC.

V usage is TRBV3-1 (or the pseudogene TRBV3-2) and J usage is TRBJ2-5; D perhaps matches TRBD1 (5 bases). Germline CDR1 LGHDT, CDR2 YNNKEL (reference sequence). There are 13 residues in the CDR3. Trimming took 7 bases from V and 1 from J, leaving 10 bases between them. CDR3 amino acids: CASIYRSQETQYF. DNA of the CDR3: TGTGCCAGCATCTACAGGTCCCAAGAGACCCAGTACTTC.

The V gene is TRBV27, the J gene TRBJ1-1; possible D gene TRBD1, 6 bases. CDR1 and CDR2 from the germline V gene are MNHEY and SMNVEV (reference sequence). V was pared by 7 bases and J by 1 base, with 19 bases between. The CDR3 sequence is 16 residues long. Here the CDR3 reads CASKSKGGVTNTEAFF. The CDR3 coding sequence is TGTGCCAGCAAGTCGAAGGGGGGGGTGACGAACACTGAAGCTTTCTTT.

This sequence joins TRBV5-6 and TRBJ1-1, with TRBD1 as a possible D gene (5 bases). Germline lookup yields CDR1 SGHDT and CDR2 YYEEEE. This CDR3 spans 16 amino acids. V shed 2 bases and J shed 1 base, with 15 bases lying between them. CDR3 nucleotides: TGTGCCAGCAGCTTCGGCTTAGCACAGGAGAACACTGAAGCTTTCTTT. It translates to CASSFGLAQENTEAFF. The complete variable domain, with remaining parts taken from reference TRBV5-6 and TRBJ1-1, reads DAGVTQSPTHLIKTRGQQVTLRCSPKSGHDTVSWYQQALGQGPQFIFQYYEEEERQRGNFPDRFSGHQFPNYSSELNVNALLLGDSALYLCASSFGLAQENTEAFFGQGTRLTVV.

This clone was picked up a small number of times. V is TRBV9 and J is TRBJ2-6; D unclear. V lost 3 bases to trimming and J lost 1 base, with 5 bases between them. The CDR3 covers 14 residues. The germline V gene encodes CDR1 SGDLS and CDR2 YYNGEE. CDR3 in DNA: TGTGCCAGCAGCGCCTATTCTGGGGCCAACGTCCTGACTTTC. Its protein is CASSAYSGANVLTF.

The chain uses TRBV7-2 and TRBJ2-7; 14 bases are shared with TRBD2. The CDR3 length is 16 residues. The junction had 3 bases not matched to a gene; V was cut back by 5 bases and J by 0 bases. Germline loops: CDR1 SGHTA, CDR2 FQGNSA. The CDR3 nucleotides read TGTGCCAGCAGCCCGACTAGCGGGAGGGTCTCCTACGAGCAGTACTTC. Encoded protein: CASSPTSGRVSYEQYF.

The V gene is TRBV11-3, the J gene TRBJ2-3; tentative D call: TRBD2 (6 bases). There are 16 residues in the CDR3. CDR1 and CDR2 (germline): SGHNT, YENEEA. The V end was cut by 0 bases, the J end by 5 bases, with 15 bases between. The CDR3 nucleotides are TGTGCCAGCAGCTTAGAGGTCCTCCCGCGGGAAGATACGCAGTATTTT. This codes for CASSLEVLPREDTQYF.

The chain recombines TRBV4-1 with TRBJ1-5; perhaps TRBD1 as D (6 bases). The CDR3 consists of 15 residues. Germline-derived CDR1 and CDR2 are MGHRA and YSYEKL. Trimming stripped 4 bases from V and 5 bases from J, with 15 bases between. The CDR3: CASSRTGRGHQPQHF. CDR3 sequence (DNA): TGCGCCAGCAGCCGAACGGGCAGGGGCCATCAGCCCCAGCATTTT.

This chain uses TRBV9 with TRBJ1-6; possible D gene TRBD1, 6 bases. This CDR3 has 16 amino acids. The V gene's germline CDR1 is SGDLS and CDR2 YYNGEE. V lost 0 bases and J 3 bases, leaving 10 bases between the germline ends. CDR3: CASSVALQGYNSPLHF. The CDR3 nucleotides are TGTGCCAGCAGCGTAGCTTTACAGGGCTATAATTCACCCCTCCACTTT.

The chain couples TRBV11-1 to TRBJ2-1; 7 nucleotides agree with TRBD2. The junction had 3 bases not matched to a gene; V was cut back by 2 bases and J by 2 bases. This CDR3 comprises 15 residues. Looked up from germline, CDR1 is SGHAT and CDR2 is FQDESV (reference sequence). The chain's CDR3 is CASSLSSGAYNEQFF. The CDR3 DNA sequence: TGTGCCAGCAGCTTATCGAGCGGGGCCTACAATGAGCAGTTCTTC.

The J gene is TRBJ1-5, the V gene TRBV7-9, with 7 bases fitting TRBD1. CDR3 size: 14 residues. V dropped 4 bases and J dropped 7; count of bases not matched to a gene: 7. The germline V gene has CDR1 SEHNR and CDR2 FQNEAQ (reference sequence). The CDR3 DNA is TGTGCCAGCAGCTCTGGGACAGACATCCAGCCCCAGCATTTT. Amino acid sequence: CASSSGTDIQPQHF.

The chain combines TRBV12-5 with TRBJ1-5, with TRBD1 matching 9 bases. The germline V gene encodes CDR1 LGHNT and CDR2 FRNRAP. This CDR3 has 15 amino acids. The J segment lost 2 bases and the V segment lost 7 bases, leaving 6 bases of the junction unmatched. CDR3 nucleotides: TGTGCTAGTGCCGAACAGGGGGCCCGCAATCAGCCCCAGCATTTT. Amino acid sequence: CASAEQGARNQPQHF.

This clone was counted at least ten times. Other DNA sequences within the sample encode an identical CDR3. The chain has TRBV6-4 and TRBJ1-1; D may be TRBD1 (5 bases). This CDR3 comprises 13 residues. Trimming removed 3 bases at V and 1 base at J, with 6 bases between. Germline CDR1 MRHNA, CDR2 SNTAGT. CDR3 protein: CASSEQGNTEAFF. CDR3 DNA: TGTGCCAGCAGTGAGCAGGGGAACACTGAAGCTTTCTTT.

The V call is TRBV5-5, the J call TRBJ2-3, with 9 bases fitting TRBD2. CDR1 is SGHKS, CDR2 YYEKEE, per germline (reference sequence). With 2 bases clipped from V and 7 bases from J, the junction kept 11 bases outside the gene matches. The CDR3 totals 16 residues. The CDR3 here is CASSFTALAGVNTQYF. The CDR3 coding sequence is TGTGCCAGCAGCTTTACAGCCTTAGCGGGAGTTAATACGCAGTATTTT.

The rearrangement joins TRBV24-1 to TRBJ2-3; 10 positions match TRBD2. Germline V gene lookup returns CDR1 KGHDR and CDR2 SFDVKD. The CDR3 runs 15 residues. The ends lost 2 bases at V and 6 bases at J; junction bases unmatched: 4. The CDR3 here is CATSDSSGGWDTQYF. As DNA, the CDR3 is TGTGCCACCAGTGATTCTAGCGGGGGATGGGATACGCAGTATTTT.

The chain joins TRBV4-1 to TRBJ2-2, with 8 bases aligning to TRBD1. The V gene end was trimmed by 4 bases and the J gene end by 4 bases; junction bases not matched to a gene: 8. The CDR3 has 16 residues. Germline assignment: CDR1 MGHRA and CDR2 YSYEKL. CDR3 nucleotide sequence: TGCGCCAGCAGCCTAAACGGGCAGGGGGCCACCGGGGAGCTGTTTTTT. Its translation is CASSLNGQGATGELFF.

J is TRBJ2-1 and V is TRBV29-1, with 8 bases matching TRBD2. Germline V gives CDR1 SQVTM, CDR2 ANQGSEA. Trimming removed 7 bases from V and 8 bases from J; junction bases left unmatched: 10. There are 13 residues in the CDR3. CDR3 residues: CSAQQRESHEQFF. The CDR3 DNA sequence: TGCAGCGCTCAGCAGCGGGAGAGCCATGAGCAGTTCTTC.

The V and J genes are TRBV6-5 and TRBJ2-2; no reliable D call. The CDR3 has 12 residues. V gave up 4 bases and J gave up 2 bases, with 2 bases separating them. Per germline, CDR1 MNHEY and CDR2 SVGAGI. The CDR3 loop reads CASSLNTGELFF. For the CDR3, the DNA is TGTGCCAGCAGTTTAAACACCGGGGAGCTGTTTTTT.